This T cell receptor (beta chain) was sequenced in a study of blood T cell repertoires in COVID-19. Study context: Nucleic acid was either cDNA or gDNA, and it came from T cells, B-cell-depleted T cells, or PBMCs.

Source study methods: The authors estimated nucleated cell counts from reference gene primer amplification. Here immunoSEQ multiplex PCR was the method, and the copy in TCRdb shows in-frame clones only, minus some. The V and J calls and clone size were taken over from that table, and D and trimming were inferred from the DNA. The sample gives about 270,000 clones, roughly 90% of which show up once; approximately 3.7% is in the top ten. Per germline, CDR1 SGHTA and CDR2 FQGTGA. Trimming stripped 3 bases from V and 3 bases from J, with 9 bases between. The CDR3 runs to 13 residues. The sample taken for sequencing was peripheral blood. This TCR was sampled from a man aged 55 to 70 who had recovered from COVID-19. The V and J genes are TRBV7-3 and TRBJ2-7; no reliable D call. This CDR3 reads CASSLNPGYEQYF. In DNA form, the CDR3 reads TGTGCCAGCAGCTTGAACCCCGGCTACGAGCAGTACTTC.